This passage covers 16 T cell receptor beta chains from one sample sequenced in a study of cytomegalovirus exposure and HLA in healthy donors. With 60 Vbeta and 13 Jbeta primers, the PCR was carried out. Measured with immunoSEQ multiplex PCR; TCRdb has only the in-frame clones, and not every one. The sample has around 200,000 clones, roughly 68% seen once. Source material: PBMCs. These TCRs come from a man aged 35-49 years in good health and CMV-seropositive.

This clone was observed a few times. The chain links TRBV4-1 to TRBJ1-4, with 11 bases identical to TRBD1. The ends lost 3 bases at V and 8 bases at J; junction bases unmatched: 11. CDR1 and CDR2 (germline): MGHRA, YSYEKL. The CDR3 contains 17 residues. The CDR3 is CASSHRQVGQGAEKLFF. The DNA of the CDR3 is TGCGCCAGCAGCCACCGCCAGGTCGGACAGGGGGCCGAAAAACTGTTTTTT.

The J gene is TRBJ2-3, the V gene TRBV20-1; D is unresolved. V lost 1 base, J lost 12 bases, and 11 bases lay in between. CDR3 size: 11 residues. Germline lookup yields CDR1 DFQATT and CDR2 SNEGSKA (reference sequence). The CDR3 bases are TGCAGTGCTAGAGGAGAAGACTCCCAGTATTTT. The encoded protein is CSARGEDSQYF.

The chain uses TRBV9 and TRBJ1-4; D unclear. Trimming shortened V by 4 bases and J by 4 bases, and 11 bases separated the two germline ends. The CDR3 covers 14 residues. Germline assignment: CDR1 SGDLS and CDR2 YYNGEE. CDR3 amino acids: CASSLTVSNEKLFF. The CDR3 DNA reads as TGTGCCAGCAGCCTTACAGTTAGTAATGAAAAACTGTTTTTT.

This chain joins TRBV5-4 and TRBJ2-3, with a tentative D call TRBD1 (6 bases). Per germline, CDR1 SGHNT and CDR2 YYREEE (reference sequence). Trimming stripped 0 bases from V and 5 bases from J, with 10 bases between. The CDR3 spans 14 residues. As DNA, the CDR3 is TGTGCCAGCAGCTTGGGGCAGGGGAGAGATACGCAGTATTTT. Its protein is CASSLGQGRDTQYF.

This clone came up a few times. This chain connects TRBV7-3 to TRBJ2-2; 7 bases fit TRBD2. This CDR3 contains 13 residues. V shed 2 bases and J 8 bases; nucleotides not matched to a gene: 2. The V gene's germline CDR1 is SGHTA and CDR2 FQGTGA. CDR3 loop: CASSLRGGGELFF. The CDR3 DNA follows: TGTGCCAGCAGCTTACGGGGAGGGGGGGAGCTGTTTTTT.

This clone came up once. V is TRBV7-9 and J is TRBJ1-1; D is undetermined. Trimming removed 4 bases from V and 3 bases from J, with 15 bases in between. CDR1 and CDR2 (germline): SEHNR, FQNEAQ (reference sequence). There are 15 residues in the CDR3. CDR3 residues: CASSSTRLVDTEAFF. The DNA of the CDR3 is TGTGCCAGCAGCTCTACCCGACTCGTGGACACTGAAGCTTTCTTT.

This chain connects TRBV19 to TRBJ2-1; D gene uncertain. The CDR3 contains 12 residues. Trimming left V 4 bases short and J 5 bases short, with 6 bases between. The V gene's germline CDR1 is LNHDA and CDR2 SQIVND (reference sequence). The CDR3 protein is CASSRGDNEQFF. For the CDR3, the DNA is TGTGCCAGTAGTAGAGGCGACAATGAGCAGTTCTTC. Filled out from reference TRBV19 and TRBJ2-1, the complete variable domain reads DGGITQSPKYLFRKEGQNVTLSCEQNLNHDAMYWYRQDPGQGLRLIYYSQIVNDFQKGDIAEGYSVSREKKESFPLTVTSAQKNPTAFYLCASSRGDNEQFFGPGTRLTVL.

V usage is TRBV13 and J usage is TRBJ2-3, with 7 bases aligning to TRBD2. V gave up 5 bases and J gave up 0 bases; unmatched junction bases: 5. Germline V lookup: CDR1 PRHDT, CDR2 FYEKMQ (reference sequence). The CDR3 has 15 amino acids. The CDR3 sequence is CASSRLAESTDTQYF. For the CDR3, the DNA is TGTGCCAGCAGCCGCCTAGCGGAAAGCACAGATACGCAGTATTTT.

For this clone: Other DNA sequences of this sample code for an identical CDR3. This sequence joins TRBV6-5 and TRBJ2-7, with 8 nucleotides matching TRBD1. CDR3 length: 14 amino acids. Germline V lookup: CDR1 MNHEY, CDR2 SVGAGI. The ends lost 5 bases at V and 3 bases at J; junction bases unmatched: 6. CDR3 sequence reads: CASSPGTGRYEQYF. The DNA of the CDR3 is TGTGCCAGCAGTCCGGGGACAGGCCGCTACGAGCAGTACTTC.

This clone was counted only a few times. The V gene is TRBV28, the J gene TRBJ2-3; 8 nucleotides agree with TRBD1. The V and J ends lost 6 bases and 2 bases, in that order; junction bases with no gene match: 7. The CDR3 contains 15 residues. The germline V gene has CDR1 MDHEN and CDR2 SYDVKM. This CDR3 reads CASSQGALTTDTQYF. In nucleotides, the CDR3 is TGTGCCAGCAGCCAGGGGGCGTTAACCACAGATACGCAGTATTTT.

In this sample, this clone turned up a few times. The V and J genes are TRBV7-9 and TRBJ1-5; no clear D gene. Germline V gene data show CDR1 as SEHNR and CDR2 as FQNEAQ (reference sequence). The CDR3 length is 13 residues. The V gene lost 1 base and the J gene lost 7 bases, with 8 bases spanning the gap. CDR3 nucleotides: TGTGCCAGCAGCTTAGGATCGGAGCAGCCCCAGCATTTT. Protein product: CASSLGSEQPQHF. Using reference TRBV7-9 and TRBJ1-5 for the parts outside the CDR3, the full variable domain is DTGVSQNPRHKITKRGQNVTFRCDPISEHNRLYWYRQTLGQGPEFLTYFQNEAQLEKSRLLSDRFSAERPKGSFSTLEIQRTEQGDSAMYLCASSLGSEQPQHFGDGTRLSIL.

The chain joins TRBV6-1 to TRBJ2-7; 7 bases are shared with TRBD1. The junction had 11 bases not matched to a gene; V was cut back by 5 bases and J by 4 bases. Germline CDR1 MNHNS, CDR2 SASEGT. There are 15 residues in the CDR3. CDR3 DNA: TGTGCCAGCAGTCAAGTGTGGGGACAGCCTTACGAGCAGTACTTC. Translating gives CASSQVWGQPYEQYF.

This sequence joins TRBV5-4 and TRBJ2-1; 9 bases match TRBD1. J gave up 10 bases and V 4 bases, and 18 bases lay outside the gene matches. Per the germline V gene, CDR1 is SGHNT and CDR2 is YYREEE (reference sequence). The CDR3 is 17 amino acids. This CDR3 is CASSLGGLWDRVEEQFF. CDR3 nucleotides: TGTGCCAGCAGCCTGGGGGGTTTGTGGGACAGGGTCGAGGAGCAGTTCTTC.

The J gene is TRBJ2-7, the V gene TRBV7-2; the match to TRBD2 covers 13 bases. V dropped 3 bases and J dropped 2; count of bases not matched to a gene: 13. The CDR3 extends over 19 amino acids. Germline V CDR1 and CDR2: SGHTA, FQGNSA. The CDR3 loop is CASSFPRLAGGQTTYEQYF. The DNA for the CDR3 is TGTGCCAGCAGCTTCCCGAGACTAGCGGGGGGACAAACTACCTACGAGCAGTACTTC.

A single count supports this clone. V usage is TRBV19 and J usage is TRBJ2-5, with D tentatively TRBD1 (6 bases). Germline V gene sequence: CDR1 LNHDA, CDR2 SQIVND (reference sequence). There are 16 residues in the CDR3. V was pared by 10 bases and J by 3 bases, with 24 bases between. CDR3 in amino acids: CATAPGQKGIKETQYF. The CDR3 DNA reads as TGTGCCACCGCACCCGGACAGAAGGGGATAAAAGAGACCCAGTACTTC.

The sample holds one count of this clone. The chain couples TRBV15 to TRBJ1-1; D gene ambiguous. This CDR3 comprises 12 residues. V lost 2 bases and J lost 5, with 6 bases in between. Germline V CDR1 and CDR2: LNHNV, YYDKDF (reference sequence). CDR3 DNA: TGTGCCACCAGCAGACCCGCGACTGAAGCTTTCTTT. Encoded protein: CATSRPATEAFF.